This TCR beta chain was recorded in a study of blood T cell repertoires in COVID-19. Clones were sequenced by immunoSEQ multiplex PCR, and TCRdb holds only the in-frame ones, with some missing. Of approximately 360,000 clones in the sample, 89% were seen once. The V gene's germline CDR1 is MNHNS and CDR2 SASEGT. The CDR3 runs 14 residues. The V gene lost 6 bases and the J gene lost 5 bases, with 14 bases spanning the gap. This clonotype was obtained from a man aged 40-50 years with acute or convalescent COVID-19. The chain uses TRBV6-1 and TRBJ1-5, with D maybe TRBD1 (6 bases). Sequencing used peripheral blood. The DNA of the CDR3 is TGTGCCAGCAGACGGGACACCATAGATCAGCCCCAGCATTTT. Translating it yields CASRRDTIDQPQHF.